Sequencing of this TCR beta chain was carried out in a study of patients and donors after allogeneic stem cell transplantation. Germline V gene lookup returns CDR1 KGHDR and CDR2 SFDVKD. The V segment lost 4 bases and the J segment 6 bases; nucleotides outside the gene matches: 6. The CDR3 has 15 residues. TCRdb called the RT-PCR reads again in MiXCR, with one record for every CDR3 protein. The table shows about 960,000 distinct CDR3 sequences, with 18% occurring only once. This clonotype was obtained from a human donor who was either an allogeneic HSCT recipient or a stem cell or donor lymphocyte infusion donor (not recorded which). It is not recorded whose cells these are; they may come from a transplant donor. Sequenced sample: blood, either unsorted or a sorted T cell fraction (not recorded which). The chain is built from TRBV24-1 and TRBJ1-5, with 9 positions matching TRBD1. The CDR3 DNA is TGTGCCACCAGTGACCGAGGGACAGGGATTCAGCCCCAGCATTTT. Protein product: CATSDRGTGIQPQHF.